This TCR beta chain was sequenced for a study of cytomegalovirus exposure and HLA in healthy donors. Primers for the PCR totalled 60 Vbeta and 13 Jbeta. Sequencing used immunoSEQ multiplex PCR; TCRdb keeps in-frame clones, though not all of them. This sample lists 80,000 or so clones; its ten largest clones have approximately 15%. V was shortened by 7 bases and J by 7 bases, with 16 bases between the two germline ends. Germline CDR1 is SQVTM and CDR2 is ANQGSEA. The CDR3 is 12 amino acids. The chain uses TRBV29-1 and TRBJ1-1, with D possibly TRBD1 on 5 matching bases. The clonotype was recovered from a man aged 50 to 59 in good health and CMV-seropositive. Sequenced: PBMCs. This chain's CDR3 is CSACAQGGEAFF. DNA of the CDR3: TGCAGCGCCTGTGCCCAGGGTGGTGAAGCTTTCTTT. Full variable domain (remainder filled in from reference TRBV29-1 and TRBJ1-1): SAVISQKPSRDICQRGTSLTIQCQVDSQVTMMFWYRQQPGQSLTLIATANQGSEATYESGFVIDKFPISRPNLTFSTLTVSNMSPEDSSIYLCSACAQGGEAFFGQGTRLTVV.